Listed here are 17 T cell receptor beta chains from one sample, sequenced in a study of shared clonotypes between healthy human individuals. Clones were sequenced by immunoSEQ multiplex PCR, and TCRdb holds only the in-frame ones, with some missing. The sample holds some 2.4 million clones; more than 85% are singletons and the top ten take 0.36%. Sequenced sample: naive CD4+ T cells from PBMCs. The subset: CD45RA+ positively selected. These receptors were taken from a man aged 18 to 29 in good health. Some clones in this sample may be carry-over from other donors' samples.

The J gene is TRBJ1-5, the V gene TRBV7-9, with a possible D match to TRBD1 (5 bases). The germline V gene has CDR1 SEHNR and CDR2 FQNEAQ (reference sequence). Trimming left V 5 bases short and J 3 bases short, with 14 bases between. The CDR3 has 15 amino acids. CDR3 sequence: CASSLGGGTNQPQHF. The CDR3 DNA follows: TGTGCCAGCAGCCTGGGCGGGGGTACCAATCAGCCCCAGCATTTT.

V and J are TRBV12-5 and TRBJ2-3; TRBD2 matches 9 bases. The V gene end was trimmed by 4 bases and the J gene end by 4 bases; junction bases not matched to a gene: 15. Germline lookup yields CDR1 LGHNT and CDR2 FRNRAP. The CDR3 covers 18 residues. This CDR3 reads CASGWGIVSGSDPDTQYF. The CDR3 region has the DNA TGTGCTAGTGGTTGGGGGATAGTTAGCGGGAGTGACCCAGATACGCAGTATTTT.

This clone was detected once. The rearrangement links TRBV7-2 to TRBJ2-7; D unclear. This CDR3 is built from 15 residues. The V gene lost 5 bases and the J gene lost 3 bases, with 17 bases spanning the gap. Germline lookup yields CDR1 SGHTA and CDR2 FQGNSA. For the CDR3, the DNA is TGTGCCAGCAGCCCCAATACAGCAGACAACTACGAGCAGTACTTC. It codes for CASSPNTADNYEQYF. Full variable domain (missing parts from reference TRBV7-2 and TRBJ2-7): GAGVSQSPSNKVTEKGKDVELRCDPISGHTALYWYRQSLGQGLEFLIYFQGNSAPDKSGLPSDRFSAERTGGSVSTLTIQRTQQEDSAVYLCASSPNTADNYEQYFGPGTRLTVT.

The DNA for the CDR3 is TGCGCCAGCAGCGGTTGGACAGGGGGCACAAATACCGGGGAGCTGTTTTTT. Residues: CASSGWTGGTNTGELFF. The rearrangement joins TRBV5-1 to TRBJ2-2; 11 bases map to TRBD1. The junction had 10 bases not matched to a gene; V was cut back by 4 bases and J by 5 bases. Germline values: CDR1 SGHRS, CDR2 YFSETQ. The CDR3 consists of 17 residues. Using reference TRBV5-1 and TRBJ2-2 for the parts outside the CDR3, the full variable domain is KAGVTQTPRYLIKTRGQQVTLSCSPISGHRSVSWYQQTPGQGLQFLFEYFSETQRNKGNFPGRFSGRQFSNSRSEMNVSTLELGDSALYLCASSGWTGGTNTGELFFGEGSRLTVL.

This sequence joins TRBV5-1 and TRBJ1-1, with D unresolved. From germline, CDR1 is SGHRS and CDR2 YFSETQ. Trimming removed 0 bases at V and 6 bases at J, with 15 bases between. The length of the CDR3 is 15 residues. CDR3 sequence: CASSLAPGSHSEAFF. The CDR3 coding sequence is TGCGCCAGCAGCTTGGCTCCTGGATCGCACTCTGAAGCTTTCTTT.

In this sample, this clone turned up a few times. The rearrangement uses TRBV7-6 and TRBJ1-1, with a possible D match to TRBD1 (6 bases). Germline V gene sequence: CDR1 SGHVS, CDR2 FNYEAQ. The ends were cut back, 0 bases at V and 1 base at J, with 12 bases in the middle. There are 16 residues in the CDR3. CDR3 in DNA: TGTGCCAGCAGCTTAGCCCAGGGGACAACGAACACTGAAGCTTTCTTT. Protein sequence: CASSLAQGTTNTEAFF.

The chain carries TRBV6-1 and TRBJ1-2, with TRBD1 matching over 7 bases. Trimming took 5 bases from V and 4 from J; bases not matched to a gene: 7. The CDR3 consists of 14 residues. Germline V lookup: CDR1 MNHNS, CDR2 SASEGT. CDR3 coding DNA: TGTGCCAGCAGTCGCCCCGGGACAGTCTATGGCTACACCTTC. Protein: CASSRPGTVYGYTF.

This clone showed up just once. The J gene is TRBJ2-5, the V gene TRBV23-1, with unresolved D. TRBV23-1 is filed as an ORF, its function uncertain. The germline V and J ends were trimmed by 2 bases and 1 base, with 17 bases remaining between them. This CDR3 has 17 residues. The CDR3 nucleotides are TGCGCCAGCAGTCAAACTTCTTCCGGAGACGGCCAAGAGACCCAGTACTTC. This encodes CASSQTSSGDGQETQYF.

CDR3 region: CASSRSFRALQEKLFF. CDR3 DNA: TGTGCCAGCAGTCGTTCATTCAGGGCCCTGCAGGAAAAACTGTTTTTT. The chain couples TRBV28 to TRBJ1-4; D may be TRBD1 (5 bases). Germline lookup yields CDR1 MDHEN and CDR2 SYDVKM. The CDR3 is 16 residues long. V shed 5 bases and J shed 8 bases, with 21 bases lying between them.

This chain joins TRBV5-4 and TRBJ2-1; D may correspond to TRBD1 or TRBD2 (5 bases each). Deletions cut 4 bases from V and 4 bases from J, with 15 bases between. This CDR3 has 15 amino acids. Per the germline V gene, CDR1 is SGHNT and CDR2 is YYREEE (reference sequence). DNA of the CDR3: TGTGCCAGCAGCCTAGGGACGCTTGCATACAATGAGCAGTTCTTC. The encoded protein is CASSLGTLAYNEQFF.

The chain employs TRBV12-2 and TRBJ1-2; no DNA check was done on the table's D call, TRBD1. TRBV12-2 is deemed a pseudogene. The CDR3 has 13 residues. The CDR3 spells CASRRDRLPGYTF. Here the CDR3 DNA reads TGTGCAAGTCGTCGGGACAGGCTCCCTGGCTACACCTTC.

The chain links TRBV28 to TRBJ1-2; D is possibly TRBD1 (5 bases). Germline V gives CDR1 MDHEN, CDR2 SYDVKM. The CDR3 has 15 residues. Trimming removed 6 bases from V and 5 bases from J, with 19 bases in between. CDR3 DNA: TGTGCCAGCAGCAGGCCGTCCCGAGGGGAGTATGGCTACACCTTC. Translating gives CASSRPSRGEYGYTF.

This clone was seen a few times. The sample has other DNA sequences that encode this CDR3 too. The chain has TRBV10-3 and TRBJ2-3; either TRBD1 or TRBD2 may supply D (5 bases each). This CDR3 is built from 11 residues. CDR1 ENHRY and CDR2 SYGVKD come from the germline V gene. The V end was cut by 4 bases, the J end by 6 bases, with 5 bases between. This CDR3 reads CAISGGDTQYF. The CDR3, as DNA: TGTGCCATCAGTGGGGGGGATACGCAGTATTTT.

The J gene is TRBJ1-2, the V gene TRBV5-5; 7 bases agree with TRBD1. The J segment lost 4 bases and the V segment lost 1 base, leaving 1 base of the junction unmatched. Germline V gives CDR1 SGHKS, CDR2 YYEKEE (reference sequence). This CDR3 is 13 amino acids long. CDR3 DNA sequence: TGTGCCAGCAGCTTGAAGGGGGCCTATGGCTACACCTTC. It is translated as CASSLKGAYGYTF.

V is TRBV5-4 and J is TRBJ1-2, with TRBD1 matching over 9 bases. Germline CDR1 and CDR2: SGHNT and YYREEE (reference sequence). The CDR3 loop spans 15 amino acids. V dropped 4 bases and J dropped 5; count of bases not matched to a gene: 9. The CDR3 nucleotides read TGTGCCAGCAGCGAAGCGCCGGGACAGGGTTATGGCTACACCTTC. Translating it yields CASSEAPGQGYGYTF. Combining the CDR3 with reference TRBV5-4 and TRBJ1-2 gives the whole variable domain ETGVTQSPTHLIKTRGQQVTLRCSSQSGHNTVSWYQQALGQGPQFIFQYYREEENGRGNFPPRFSGLQFPNYSSELNVNALELDDSALYLCASSEAPGQGYGYTFGSGTRLTVV.

The chain combines TRBV19 with TRBJ2-7; 9 positions agree with TRBD1. Germline CDR1 LNHDA, CDR2 SQIVND (reference sequence). The CDR3 loop spans 14 amino acids. V dropped 10 bases and J dropped 6; count of bases not matched to a gene: 13. The CDR3 sequence is CATREPGQGAEQYF. As DNA, the CDR3 is TGTGCCACCCGGGAGCCGGGACAGGGAGCCGAGCAGTACTTC.

The chain joins TRBV29-1 to TRBJ1-2; 9 positions match TRBD1. The CDR3 covers 11 residues. V trimming: 7 bases; J trimming: 8 bases; junction bases outside the gene matches: 5. Germline V gene data show CDR1 as SQVTM and CDR2 as ANQGSEA. The DNA for the CDR3 is TGCAGCGCCGGGACAGGGCCGGGCTACACCTTC. The encoded protein is CSAGTGPGYTF.